The 5 T cell receptor beta chains presented below share a single source sample, sequenced in a study of T cells in Graves' hyperthyroidism and ophthalmopathy (dated by TCRdb to the late 2010s). Library generation was performed with multiplex PCR. The sequencing machine was an Illumina HiSeq 2000. The TCR beta CDR3 regions were amplified from the RNA transcripts. For the first round of RT-PCR on the TCR CDR3, the HTBI primer set was used together with the Qiagen OneStep RT-PCR kit. TCRdb reprocessing: public reads trimmed at Q25 with fastp, clones called with MiXCR, in-frame beta chains kept. Entries that share a CDR3 protein sequence are merged under the most common genes and DNA. The sample table records under 550,000 distinct CDR3 sequences; 20% of these occur just once. The ten biggest clones cover 40% to 50% of the sample. The sequenced sample was blood. These receptors were obtained from a man aged 35 to 55 with Graves' ophthalmopathy.

This clonotype has more than one count but fewer than ten. This may stem from a read error, because a much larger clone lies one nucleotide away. The DNA of the CDR3 is TGTGCCGGCAGTCCATCGGGACTAGCGGGACTGAGCTCCTACGAGCAGTACTTC. Translated, it gives CAGSPSGLAGLSSYEQYF. The chain carries TRBV28 and TRBJ2-7, with TRBD2 matching 13 bases. CDR3 length: 18 residues. CDR1 and CDR2 (germline): MDHEN, SYDVKM.

In the case of this clonotype: It may be a read error: a sequence one base away is much more abundant. The chain employs TRBV5-1 and TRBJ2-7; 10 bases are a match to TRBD2. The CDR3 is 15 residues long. V shed 0 bases, J shed 7 bases, and the junction held 7 bases outside the gene matches. CDR1 is SGHRS and CDR2 is YFSETQ in the germline V gene. The CDR3 nucleotides read TGCGCCAGCAGCTTGGATCTAGCGGGGGTCGATGAGCAGTACTTC. It translates to CASSLDLAGVDEQYF.

The J gene is TRBJ2-1, the V gene TRBV7-9; D is uncertain. The germline V and J ends were trimmed by 5 bases and 9 bases, with 20 bases remaining between them. Germline V gene data show CDR1 as SEHNR and CDR2 as FQNEAQ (reference sequence). This CDR3 region has 15 residues. CDR3 DNA: TGTGCCAGCAGCCCAGGTATGGCATTCGAGCTTGAGCAGTTCTTC. Translating gives CASSPGMAFELEQFF.

This clonotype showed up just a few times. A much larger clone lies one base from this, so it may be a read error. The rearrangement uses TRBV6-1 and TRBJ1-1; D remains ambiguous. The CDR3 runs 14 residues. Germline values: CDR1 MNHNS, CDR2 SASEGT. The CDR3, as DNA: TGTGCCAGCAGGAGGACGGGATTGGGCACTGAAACTTTCTTT. Its protein product is CASRRTGLGTETFF.

The chain is built from TRBV13 and TRBJ1-4; no firm D call. The V and J ends lost 6 bases and 3 bases respectively, with 11 bases between them. From germline, CDR1 is PRHDT and CDR2 FYEKMQ (reference sequence). The length of the CDR3 is 14 residues. As DNA, the CDR3 is TGTGCCAGCAGTGTTGTGGGAGCTAATGAAAAACTGTTTTTT. Amino acid sequence: CASSVVGANEKLFF.